This TCR beta chain was sequenced for a study of T cells in lung cancer brain metastases. Study outcomes and limitations: Compared with paired primaries, brain metastases showed fewer unique productive clones (around 1,500 versus 5,000). DNA fragmentation in FFPE samples may have prevented full retrieval of the infiltrating T cell repertoire.

V shed 6 bases and J shed 3 bases, with 3 bases lying between them. The germline V gene encodes CDR1 SNHLY and CDR2 FYNNEI. This CDR3 spans 10 amino acids. This table comes from immunoSEQ multiplex PCR, and its TCRdb copy is limited to in-frame clones, with some not included. The table lists under 5,000 clones, nearly 90% of them singletons, with roughly 3.3% in the top ten. Points on this clone: What it binds is unknown.

Patients had either synchronous oligometastatic disease or delayed solitary brain metastasis recurrence. Sequenced input: tumor tissue from the primary lung tumor. This TCR was sampled from a woman aged 45-60 years with non-small cell lung cancer. The chain combines TRBV2 with TRBJ2-7; no reliable D call. Here the CDR3 DNA reads TGTGCCAGCAGCCTCTACGAGCAGTACGTC. It is translated as CASSLYEQYV.